The 31 T cell receptor beta chains in this list originate from one sample, sequenced in a study of blood T cell repertoires in COVID-19. The table came from immunoSEQ multiplex PCR; TCRdb's copy has only in-frame clones and leaves some out. This table holds 55,000 to 75,000 clones, 70% to 90% found once. Sequenced sample: peripheral blood. These receptors originate from a human donor with active COVID-19. The donor label of this sample is uncertain.

The chain carries TRBV3-1 (or the pseudogene TRBV3-2) and TRBJ1-5; D remains unclear. The CDR3 consists of 16 residues. Trimming took 2 bases from V and 3 from J, leaving 14 bases between them. Germline-derived CDR1 and CDR2 are LGHDT and YNNKEL (reference sequence). CDR3 DNA sequence: TGTGCCAGCAGCCAAACCGGGGTCGACTACAATCAGCCCCAGCATTTT. It encodes CASSQTGVDYNQPQHF.

This rearrangement joins TRBV13 to TRBJ2-7, with 8 bases aligning to TRBD1. CDR3 length: 14 residues. Trimming at V came to 5 bases and at J to 4 bases, leaving 7 bases not matched to a gene. Germline V gene data show CDR1 as PRHDT and CDR2 as FYEKMQ (reference sequence). CDR3 bases: TGTGCCAGCAGCCCCAACAGGGGGTCATACGAGCAGTACTTC. It is translated as CASSPNRGSYEQYF. Combining the CDR3 with reference TRBV13 and TRBJ2-7 gives the whole variable domain AAGVIQSPRHLIKEKRETATLKCYPIPRHDTVYWYQQGPGQDPQFLISFYEKMQSDKGSIPDRFSAQQFSDYHSELNMSSLELGDSALYFCASSPNRGSYEQYFGPGTRLTVT.

This chain uses TRBV5-8 with TRBJ1-2; the D gene is possibly TRBD1 (5 bases). V lost 2 bases, J lost 4 bases, and 15 bases lay in between. Per the germline V gene, CDR1 is SGHTS and CDR2 is YDEGEE. The CDR3 is made up of 15 amino acids. The CDR3 sequence is CASSFPGRAVYGYTF. DNA for the CDR3: TGTGCCAGCAGCTTTCCGGGCAGGGCTGTCTATGGCTACACCTTC.

The chain employs TRBV5-1 and TRBJ2-2, with 10 bases identical to TRBD2. Germline CDR1 reads SGHRS; CDR2 reads YFSETQ. CDR3 length: 15 amino acids. With V trimmed by 3 bases and J by 5 bases, 4 bases remained unmatched. For the CDR3, the DNA is TGCGCCAGCAGCTATAGCGGGGGGCGGACCGGGGAGCTGTTTTTT. Protein: CASSYSGGRTGELFF. Full variable domain (outside the CDR3, taken from reference TRBV5-1 and TRBJ2-2): KAGVTQTPRYLIKTRGQQVTLSCSPISGHRSVSWYQQTPGQGLQFLFEYFSETQRNKGNFPGRFSGRQFSNSRSEMNVSTLELGDSALYLCASSYSGGRTGELFFGEGSRLTVL.

The chain recombines TRBV11-1 with TRBJ2-1; TRBD2 agrees at 10 bases. V gave up 3 bases and J gave up 0 bases; unmatched junction bases: 2. Germline CDR1 and CDR2: SGHAT and FQDESV (reference sequence). This CDR3 spans 16 amino acids. The CDR3 loop reads CASSFRLAGSYNEQFF. The CDR3 DNA sequence: TGTGCCAGCAGCTTCCGACTAGCGGGCTCCTACAATGAGCAGTTCTTC.

The chain couples TRBV3-1 (or the pseudogene TRBV3-2) to TRBJ1-4, with D possibly TRBD1 on 5 matching bases. CDR1 is LGHDT, CDR2 YNNKEL, per germline (reference sequence). Trimming pared 4 bases from V and 12 bases from J, leaving 12 bases between. The CDR3 runs to 12 residues. The CDR3 region has the DNA TGTGCCAGCAGCCTACGGGGAGGGGAACTGTTTTTT. Its protein product is CASSLRGGELFF.

The chain uses TRBV29-1 and TRBJ1-2; tentative D call: TRBD1 (6 bases). CDR3 size: 15 residues. Looked up from germline, CDR1 is SQVTM and CDR2 is ANQGSEA. With 3 bases removed from V and 4 bases from J, the gap between germline ends came to 18 bases. CDR3 nucleotides: TGCAGCGTTGACTCGGTAGGACAGCCGCCCTATGGCTACACCTTC. Its translation is CSVDSVGQPPYGYTF.

V gene TRBV7-3 combines with J gene TRBJ2-3; D ambiguous. The CDR3 is 16 amino acids. Germline CDR1 and CDR2: SGHTA and FQGTGA. V was shortened by 4 bases and J by 5 bases, with 19 bases between the two germline ends. CDR3 loop: CASSSFTDLSGDTQYF. Written as DNA, the CDR3 is TGTGCCAGCAGCTCCTTTACTGACTTGTCGGGAGATACGCAGTATTTT.

The rearrangement uses TRBV4-2 and TRBJ1-2; D is undetermined. Trimming shortened V by 0 bases and J by 0 bases, and 8 bases separated the two germline ends. Germline loops: CDR1 LGHNA, CDR2 YNFKEQ. The CDR3 is 15 amino acids. CDR3 sequence: CASSQERASNYGYTF. Written as DNA, the CDR3 is TGTGCCAGCAGCCAAGAGCGGGCATCTAACTATGGCTACACCTTC.

This clone was seen a single time. J is TRBJ2-1 and V is TRBV5-6; tentatively, D is TRBD2 (6 bases). Germline CDR1 and CDR2: SGHDT and YYEEEE. V lost 3 bases and J lost 8, with 12 bases in between. The CDR3 consists of 13 residues. The CDR3 sequence is CASSWRRGDEQFF. As DNA, the CDR3 is TGTGCCAGCAGCTGGAGGCGGGGCGATGAGCAGTTCTTC.

This clone was detected once. This chain links TRBV9 with TRBJ2-7; D gene ambiguous. The CDR3 consists of 14 residues. Germline loops: CDR1 SGDLS, CDR2 YYNGEE. V was cut by 0 bases and J by 0 bases, with 7 bases left in between. CDR3 protein: CASSVGSYSYEQYF. CDR3 sequence (DNA): TGTGCCAGCAGCGTAGGATCCTACTCCTACGAGCAGTACTTC.

V gene TRBV9 combines with J gene TRBJ2-1, with 9 bases lining up with TRBD2. Germline CDR1 and CDR2: SGDLS and YYNGEE. V was pared by 6 bases and J by 2 bases, with 6 bases of the junction left unmatched. The CDR3 is 15 amino acids. The CDR3 is CASTETSGTYNEQFF. As DNA, the CDR3 is TGTGCCAGCACCGAGACTAGCGGCACCTACAATGAGCAGTTCTTC.

The chain combines TRBV3-1 (or the pseudogene TRBV3-2) with TRBJ2-5; D might be TRBD1 (5 bases). Germline CDR1 and CDR2: LGHDT and YNNKEL (reference sequence). V lost 3 bases to trimming and J lost 4 bases, with 6 bases between them. CDR3 length equals 12 residues. The CDR3 region has the DNA TGTGCCAGCAGCCATAGGGGAGAGACCCAGTACTTC. It yields the protein CASSHRGETQYF.

This CDR3 is CASSLWDRANYGYTF. The CDR3, as DNA: TGTGCCAGCAGCCTATGGGACAGAGCTAACTATGGCTACACCTTC. The chain employs TRBV7-9 and TRBJ1-2, with 7 bases matching TRBD1. The germline gives CDR1 SEHNR, CDR2 FQNEAQ (reference sequence). The J segment lost 0 bases and the V segment lost 5 bases, leaving 6 bases of the junction unmatched. The CDR3 length is 15 residues.

The chain couples TRBV27 to TRBJ2-5; TRBD2 matches at 7 bases. Germline CDR1 reads MNHEY; CDR2 reads SMNVEV (reference sequence). The V gene end was trimmed by 3 bases and the J gene end by 0 bases; junction bases not matched to a gene: 13. The CDR3 totals 18 residues. CDR3 protein: CASSFPLPSGGYQETQYF. In DNA, the CDR3 is TGTGCCAGCAGTTTCCCTCTCCCTAGCGGCGGGTACCAAGAGACCCAGTACTTC.

This sequence joins TRBV6-5 and TRBJ1-1; D is uncertain. Looked up from germline, CDR1 is MNHEY and CDR2 is SVGAGI. This CDR3 is built from 14 residues. Trimming removed 2 bases from V and 4 bases from J, with 11 bases in between. This chain's CDR3 is CASSYGVGPTEAFF. In DNA, the CDR3 is TGTGCCAGCAGTTACGGAGTCGGCCCCACTGAAGCTTTCTTT.

V usage is TRBV18 and J usage is TRBJ1-2, with D tentatively TRBD1 (5 bases). CDR3 length equals 15 residues. The V gene's germline CDR1 is KGHSH and CDR2 LQKENI. V lost 0 bases and J lost 6, with 14 bases in between. The CDR3 spells CASSPPSGLMDGYTF. The CDR3 nucleotides are TGTGCCAGCTCACCACCTTCAGGGCTTATGGATGGCTACACCTTC.

This rearrangement joins TRBV6-5 to TRBJ2-7, with TRBD1 identical over 8 bases. This CDR3 has 14 residues. V was pared by 6 bases and J by 5 bases, with 9 bases of the junction left unmatched. Germline-derived CDR1 and CDR2 are MNHEY and SVGAGI. CDR3 loop: CASRRQGILDEQYF. The CDR3 coding sequence is TGTGCCAGCAGAAGACAGGGGATTTTGGACGAGCAGTACTTC.

The chain uses TRBV5-1 and TRBJ1-1, with a possible D match to TRBD1 (5 bases). CDR3 length: 14 residues. From germline, CDR1 is SGHRS and CDR2 YFSETQ. V was pared by 3 bases and J by 3 bases, with 12 bases between. In DNA form, the CDR3 reads TGCGCCAGCAGCTCCCCGGGGGTTGACACTGAAGCTTTCTTT. It is translated as CASSSPGVDTEAFF.

V and J are TRBV18 and TRBJ1-2, with 7 bases aligning to TRBD1. Germline V CDR1 and CDR2: KGHSH, LQKENI. V dropped 3 bases and J dropped 4; count of bases not matched to a gene: 2. The CDR3 length is 13 residues. The CDR3 region has the DNA TGTGCCAGCTCACCGACAGGGTCCTATGGCTACACCTTC. Residues: CASSPTGSYGYTF.

The chain combines TRBV7-3 with TRBJ2-1; no firm D call. The CDR3 runs 14 residues. The germline V and J ends were trimmed by 3 bases and 3 bases, with 9 bases remaining between them. In germline, CDR1 is SGHTA, CDR2 FQGTGA. CDR3 residues: CASSFPGLYNEQFF. The CDR3 DNA reads as TGTGCCAGCAGCTTCCCTGGGCTCTACAATGAGCAGTTCTTC.

Written as DNA, the CDR3 is TGTGCCAGTAGTATGAGGCCGGGACAGGGGGCGTCCAACTATGGCTACACCTTC. This translates into CASSMRPGQGASNYGYTF. The rearrangement joins TRBV19 to TRBJ1-2; TRBD1 matches 12 bases. This CDR3 region has 18 residues. The germline V gene has CDR1 LNHDA and CDR2 SQIVND (reference sequence). The trim removed 3 bases at V and 2 bases at J, leaving 10 bases unmatched. Complete variable domain (other parts from reference TRBV19 and TRBJ1-2): DGGITQSPKYLFRKEGQNVTLSCEQNLNHDAMYWYRQDPGQGLRLIYYSQIVNDFQKGDIAEGYSVSREKKESFPLTVTSAQKNPTAFYLCASSMRPGQGASNYGYTFGSGTRLTVV.

This chain connects TRBV9 to TRBJ2-7; perhaps TRBD1 as D (6 bases). V lost 4 bases, J lost 5 bases, and 13 bases lay in between. Germline values: CDR1 SGDLS, CDR2 YYNGEE. The CDR3 has 13 amino acids. CDR3 amino acids: CASSRSGTNEQYF. In DNA, the CDR3 is TGTGCCAGCAGCAGATCCGGGACAAACGAGCAGTACTTC.

The chain is built from TRBV11-3 and TRBJ2-1, with TRBD2 matching 8 bases. Germline V CDR1 and CDR2: SGHNT, YENEEA. The CDR3 is made up of 18 amino acids. Trimming removed 3 bases from V and 1 base from J; junction bases left unmatched: 11. CDR3 region: CASSLARGGYQSYNEQFF. CDR3 nucleotide sequence: TGTGCCAGCAGCTTGGCCCGGGGGGGGTACCAATCCTACAATGAGCAGTTCTTC.

CDR3 amino acids: CASSFRGANVLTF. For the CDR3, the DNA is TGTGCCAGCAGTTTCAGGGGGGCCAACGTCCTGACTTTC. The chain is built from TRBV28 and TRBJ2-6; no clear D. Between the trimmed V and J ends, which lost 3 bases and 4 bases, there was a span of 4 bases. Germline V gene data show CDR1 as MDHEN and CDR2 as SYDVKM. The CDR3 runs 13 residues. The variable domain in full, with the rest retrieved from reference TRBV28 and TRBJ2-6, is DVKVTQSSRYLVKRTGEKVFLECVQDMDHENMFWYRQDPGLGLRLIYFSYDVKMKEKGDIPEGYSVSREKKERFSLILESASTNQTSMYLCASSFRGANVLTFGAGSRLTVL.

The V and J genes are TRBV30 and TRBJ1-2; 9 positions agree with TRBD1. This CDR3 comprises 15 residues. The V segment lost 3 bases and the J segment 3 bases; nucleotides outside the gene matches: 8. Germline V gene sequence: CDR1 GTSNPN, CDR2 SVGIG (reference sequence). Written as DNA, the CDR3 is TGTGCCTGGAGCGGGGACAGGGCGGGGGACTATGGCTACACCTTC. Protein sequence: CAWSGDRAGDYGYTF. The full variable domain, with the rest looked up from reference TRBV30 and TRBJ1-2, is SQTIHQWPATLVQPVGSPLSLECTVEGTSNPNLYWYRQAAGRGLQLLFYSVGIGQISSEVPQNLSASRPQDRQFILSSKKLLLSDSGFYLCAWSGDRAGDYGYTFGSGTRLTVV.

The chain couples TRBV7-3 to TRBJ2-1; 14 nucleotides agree with TRBD2. Germline V CDR1 and CDR2: SGHTA, FQGTGA. CDR3 size: 17 residues. V lost 2 bases, J lost 11 bases, and 11 bases stayed unmatched. The CDR3 sequence is CASSLQSPGTSGSQQFF. Written as DNA, the CDR3 is TGTGCCAGCAGCTTACAAAGCCCCGGGACTAGCGGGAGTCAGCAGTTCTTC.

The gene calls are TRBV24-1 and TRBJ2-5; a possible D gene is TRBD1 (6 bases). The V end was cut by 0 bases, the J end by 2 bases, with 9 bases between. CDR1 and CDR2 (germline): KGHDR, SFDVKD. The length of the CDR3 is 15 residues. The CDR3: CATSDLQGKQETQYF. The CDR3 DNA reads as TGTGCCACCAGTGATTTGCAGGGGAAGCAAGAGACCCAGTACTTC.

This chain joins TRBV7-8 and TRBJ1-1, with D perhaps TRBD1 (6 bases). There are 16 residues in the CDR3. V lost 7 bases, J lost 5 bases, and 23 bases lay in between. Looked up from germline, CDR1 is SGHVS and CDR2 is FQNEAQ. CDR3 coding DNA: TGTGCCAGCATAGAGTGGGGGGGCGGAGGTGGAACTGAAGCTTTCTTT. Protein: CASIEWGGGGGTEAFF.

This clone was counted a few times. This sequence joins TRBV2 and TRBJ2-1, with 10 positions matching TRBD2. Germline V gene lookup returns CDR1 SNHLY and CDR2 FYNNEI. The CDR3 loop spans 15 amino acids. The junction had 7 bases not matched to a gene; V was cut back by 2 bases and J by 9 bases. This chain's CDR3 is CASSETSGGASEQFF. As DNA, the CDR3 is TGTGCCAGCAGTGAAACCAGCGGGGGGGCCAGTGAGCAGTTCTTC.

V usage is TRBV6-1 and J usage is TRBJ2-1, with TRBD1 identical over 11 bases. Germline lookup yields CDR1 MNHNS and CDR2 SASEGT. This CDR3 is 16 amino acids long. V dropped 0 bases and J dropped 9; count of bases not matched to a gene: 7. In nucleotides, the CDR3 is TGTGCCAGCAGTGAAGCGGGGACAGGGGGTTTCGGTGAGCAGTTCTTC. It yields the protein CASSEAGTGGFGEQFF.